The text below deals with one T cell receptor (beta chain). This sample is drawn from a study of CD8 T cells in Susac syndrome. Germline assignment: CDR1 DFQATT and CDR2 SNEGSKA (reference sequence). Trimming stripped 3 bases from V and 1 base from J, with 9 bases between. The CDR3 length is 14 residues. CD8+ and CD4+ blood T cells underwent TCR beta sequencing. Negative magnetic isolation gave CD8+ and CD4+ cells; FACS enriched CD8+ TEMRA. RNA was extracted with the RNeasy kit, and a quantity of 0.5 to 1 ug was reverse transcribed using random hexamers. The immunoSEQ assay covered 54 Vbeta and 13 Jbeta segments for CDR3. TCRdb reprocessed the immunoSEQ multiplex PCR reads with MiXCR, giving one entry per CDR3 protein. The table lists approximately 180,000 distinct CDR3 sequences, about 94% of them singletons.

The TCR originated in a human donor with multiple sclerosis. The sample taken for sequencing was CD4+ T cells from PBMCs. This chain uses TRBV20-1 with TRBJ2-2; possible D gene TRBD2, 5 bases. The CDR3 DNA reads as TGCAGTGCTAGTCCGGGATTGAACACCGGGGAGCTGTTTTTT. Translating it yields CSASPGLNTGELFF.